The present TCR beta chain was sequenced within a study of T cell repertoires in cytomegalovirus infection. Overall study findings and caveats: Dominant in the ex vivo response were TCR beta clonotypes restricted by HLA-C and specific for CMV. Cumulative public TCR beta family frequency identified carriers of CMV plus the relevant HLA.

For this clonotype: Its specificity is not known.

V was pared by 5 bases and J by 3 bases, with 6 bases of the junction left unmatched. CDR3 length: 14 residues. Germline V gene lookup returns CDR1 DFQATT and CDR2 SNEGSKA (reference sequence). TCRdb reanalysed the reads using MiXCR and keeps one entry per CDR3 protein. The sample has some 320,000 distinct CDR3 sequences, under 35% seen once. This chain links TRBV20-1 with TRBJ1-4; 7 bases map to TRBD1. This clonotype was obtained from a human donor in good health (CMV status not recorded). Some clones in this sample may be carry-over from other donors' samples. The input for sequencing was cultured PBMCs, taken from culture after CMV antigen stimulation. This CDR3 is CSAALQGSNEKLFF. The CDR3 DNA reads as TGCAGTGCTGCACTACAGGGGTCTAATGAAAAACTGTTTTTT.